This T cell receptor (beta chain) was sequenced during a study of T cells after yellow fever vaccination. Study-wide findings and caveats: Abundant clonotypes from the bulk population could contaminate FACS-sorted repertoires. Weaker overall, the secondary response nonetheless peaked faster (day 5 versus 15).

TCRdb analysed the 5' RACE reads with MiXCR anew, one entry per CDR3 protein. The sample lists about 320,000 distinct CDR3 sequences, approximately 4% occurring once. About this clonotype itself: Its antigen is unknown.

The germline V and J ends were trimmed by 7 bases and 5 bases, with 8 bases remaining between them. This CDR3 comprises 11 residues. The receptor was derived from a man between 18 and 29 years old who received the YFV17D yellow fever vaccine. The sample was PBMCs, taken 15 days after the yellow fever booster vaccination. The chain employs TRBV12-3 or TRBV12-4 and TRBJ2-5; D gene ambiguous. In nucleotides, the CDR3 is TGTGCCAGCAAACTTGTGGAGACCCAGTACTTC. It yields the protein CASKLVETQYF.